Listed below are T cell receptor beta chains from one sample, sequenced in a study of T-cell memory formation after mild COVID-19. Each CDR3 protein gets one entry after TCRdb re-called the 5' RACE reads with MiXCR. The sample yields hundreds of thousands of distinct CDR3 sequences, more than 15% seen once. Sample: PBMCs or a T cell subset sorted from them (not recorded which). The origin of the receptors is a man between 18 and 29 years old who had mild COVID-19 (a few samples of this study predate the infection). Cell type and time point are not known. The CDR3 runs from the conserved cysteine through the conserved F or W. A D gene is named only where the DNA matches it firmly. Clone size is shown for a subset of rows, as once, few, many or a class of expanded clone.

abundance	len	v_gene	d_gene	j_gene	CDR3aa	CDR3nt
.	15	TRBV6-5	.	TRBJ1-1	CASTLTLTLNTEAFF	TGTGCCAGCACTCTGACACTTACTTTGAACACTGAAGCTTTCTTT
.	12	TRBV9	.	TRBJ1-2	CASSGAGSGYTF	TGTGCCAGCAGTGGGGCGGGTAGTGGCTACACCTTC
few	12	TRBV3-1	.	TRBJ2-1	CASSQGGVPGFF	TGTGCCAGCAGCCAAGGTGGAGTCCCAGGGTTCTTC
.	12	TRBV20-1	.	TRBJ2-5	CRGQNSLETQYF	TGCAGAGGACAGAACTCCTTAGAGACCCAGTACTTC
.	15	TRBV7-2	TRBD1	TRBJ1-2	CASSSYRQGGYGYTF	TGTGCCAGCAGCTCCTACAGACAGGGTGGCTATGGCTACACCTTC
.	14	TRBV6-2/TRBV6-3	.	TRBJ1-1	CASSYVLGSPEAFF	TGTGCCAGCAGTTACGTGCTCGGGAGCCCTGAAGCTTTCTTT
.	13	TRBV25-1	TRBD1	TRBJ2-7	CASRTGGGYEQYF	TGTGCCAGCAGGACAGGGGGCGGGTACGAGCAGTACTTC
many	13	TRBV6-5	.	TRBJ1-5	CASSHWGNQPQHF	TGTGCCAGCAGCCACTGGGGCAATCAGCCCCAGCATTTT
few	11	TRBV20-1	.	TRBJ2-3	CSARAGAGGDF	TGCAGTGCTAGAGCGGGGGCAGGGGGGGATTTT
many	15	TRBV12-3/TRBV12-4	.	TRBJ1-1	CASSFVGGLNTEAFF	TGTGCCAGCAGTTTTGTCGGCGGACTGAACACTGAAGCTTTCTTT
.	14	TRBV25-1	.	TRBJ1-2	CASSELAGNYGYTF	TGTGCCAGCAGTGAATTGGCAGGGAACTATGGCTACACCTTC
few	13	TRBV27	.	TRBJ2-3	CASSTGGRDTQYF	TGTGCCAGCAGTACGGGGGGCCGGGATACGCAGTATTTT
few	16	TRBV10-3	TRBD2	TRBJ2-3	CAISGTSGGPDGTQYF	TGTGCCATCAGTGGGACTAGCGGGGGGCCTGATGGGACGCAGTATTTT
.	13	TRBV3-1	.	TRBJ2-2	CASSQSVTGELFF	TGTGCCAGCAGCCAATCTGTTACCGGGGAGCTGTTTTTT
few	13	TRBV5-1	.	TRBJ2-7	CASSFKEVHEQYF	TGCGCCAGCAGCTTTAAGGAGGTCCACGAGCAGTACTTC
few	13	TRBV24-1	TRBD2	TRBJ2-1	CATSGGAYNEQFF	TGTGCCACCAGCGGGGGGGCTTACAATGAGCAGTTCTTC
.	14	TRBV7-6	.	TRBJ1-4	CASSLKVTPEKLFF	TGTGCCAGCAGCTTAAAGGTTACGCCAGAAAAACTGTTTTTT
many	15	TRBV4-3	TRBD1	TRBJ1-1	CASSQEGTGAFKAFF	TGCGCCAGCAGCCAAGAAGGGACAGGGGCTTTTAAAGCTTTCTTT
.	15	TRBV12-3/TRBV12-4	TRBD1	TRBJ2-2	CASTTTGGNTGELFF	TGTGCCAGCACCACGACAGGGGGAAACACCGGGGAGCTGTTTTTT
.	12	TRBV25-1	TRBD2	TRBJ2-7	CASTRGGYEQYF	TGTGCCAGTACACGGGGGGGCTACGAGCAGTACTTC
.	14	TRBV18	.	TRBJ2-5	CASSPIRGWETQYF	TGTGCCAGCTCACCGATTCGAGGGTGGGAGACCCAGTACTTC
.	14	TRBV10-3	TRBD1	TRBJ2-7	CAIRDRVFGHEQYF	TGTGCCATCAGGGACAGGGTATTTGGCCACGAGCAGTACTTC
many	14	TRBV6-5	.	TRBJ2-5	CASKGGVSQETQYF	TGTGCCAGCAAGGGGGGCGTCAGCCAAGAGACCCAGTACTTC
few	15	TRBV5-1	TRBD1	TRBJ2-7	CASSFRTGPRSEQYF	TGCGCCAGCAGCTTCCGGACAGGGCCAAGGTCCGAGCAGTACTTC
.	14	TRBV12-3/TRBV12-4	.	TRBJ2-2	CASTPWVGIGELFF	TGTGCCAGCACCCCATGGGTGGGGATCGGGGAGCTGTTTTTT
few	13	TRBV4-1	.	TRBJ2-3	CASSHLGTDTQYF	TGCGCCAGCAGCCATCTTGGCACAGATACGCAGTATTTT
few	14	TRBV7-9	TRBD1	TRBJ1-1	CASSGQGAYTEAFF	TGTGCCAGCAGCGGACAGGGGGCCTACACTGAAGCTTTCTTT
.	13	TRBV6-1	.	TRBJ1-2	CASNQDGFYGYTF	TGTGCCAGCAACCAGGACGGATTCTATGGCTACACCTTC
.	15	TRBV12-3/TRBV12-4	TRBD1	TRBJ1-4	CASKLSAGGFEKLFF	TGTGCCAGCAAGTTGTCTGCAGGGGGTTTTGAAAAACTGTTTTTT
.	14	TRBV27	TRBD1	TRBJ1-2	CASSPTQGAGGYTF	TGTGCCAGCAGCCCTACTCAGGGGGCCGGGGGCTACACCTTC
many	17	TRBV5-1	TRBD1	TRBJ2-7	CASSFGPQGEGSYEQYF	TGCGCCAGCAGCTTTGGCCCACAGGGGGAAGGGTCCTACGAGCAGTACTTC
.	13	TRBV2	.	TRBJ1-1	CASSEAENTEAFF	TGTGCCAGCAGTGAGGCGGAGAACACTGAAGCTTTCTTT
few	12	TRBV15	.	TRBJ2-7	CATSNLFGEQYF	TGTGCCACCAGCAACCTCTTTGGGGAGCAGTACTTC
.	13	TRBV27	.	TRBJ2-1	CASSLARYNEQFF	TGTGCCAGCAGTTTGGCTCGATACAATGAGCAGTTCTTC
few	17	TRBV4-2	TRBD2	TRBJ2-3	CASSQGGGTSPADTQYF	TGTGCCAGCAGCCAAGGGGGGGGGACCTCTCCGGCAGATACGCAGTATTTT
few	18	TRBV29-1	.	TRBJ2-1	CSVEGPKYPWTANNEQFF	TGCAGCGTTGAGGGTCCCAAATATCCATGGACAGCCAACAATGAGCAGTTCTTC
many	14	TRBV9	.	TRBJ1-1	CASSASRADTEAFF	TGTGCCAGCAGCGCCAGTCGGGCGGACACTGAAGCTTTCTTT
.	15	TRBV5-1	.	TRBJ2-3	CASSPYGGPTDTQYF	TGCGCCAGCAGTCCGTACGGGGGGCCCACAGATACGCAGTATTTT